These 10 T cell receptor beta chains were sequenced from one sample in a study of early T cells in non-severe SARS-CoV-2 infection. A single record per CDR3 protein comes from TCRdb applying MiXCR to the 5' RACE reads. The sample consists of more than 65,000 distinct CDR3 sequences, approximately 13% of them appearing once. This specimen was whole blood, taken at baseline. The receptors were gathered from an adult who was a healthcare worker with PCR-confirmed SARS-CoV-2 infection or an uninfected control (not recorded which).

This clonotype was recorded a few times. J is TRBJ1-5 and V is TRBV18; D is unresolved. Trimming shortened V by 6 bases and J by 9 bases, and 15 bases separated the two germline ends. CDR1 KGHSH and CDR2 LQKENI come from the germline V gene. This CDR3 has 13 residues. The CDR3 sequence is CASSPLDLGPQHF. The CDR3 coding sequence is TGTGCCAGCTCCCCGTTGGATCTTGGGCCCCAGCATTTT.

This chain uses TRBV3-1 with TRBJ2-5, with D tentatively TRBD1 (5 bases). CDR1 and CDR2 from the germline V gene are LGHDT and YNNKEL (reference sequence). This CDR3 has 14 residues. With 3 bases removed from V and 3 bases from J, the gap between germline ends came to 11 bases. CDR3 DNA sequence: TGTGCCAGCAGCCATTTAGGGGTGGAAGAGACCCAGTACTTC. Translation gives CASSHLGVEETQYF.

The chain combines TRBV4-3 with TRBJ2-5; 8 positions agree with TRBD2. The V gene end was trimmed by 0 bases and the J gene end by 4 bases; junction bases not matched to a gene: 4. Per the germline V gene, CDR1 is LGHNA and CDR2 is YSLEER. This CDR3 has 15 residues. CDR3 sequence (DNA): TGCGCCAGCAGCCAAGATAGGACTAGCCCAGAGACCCAGTACTTC. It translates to CASSQDRTSPETQYF.

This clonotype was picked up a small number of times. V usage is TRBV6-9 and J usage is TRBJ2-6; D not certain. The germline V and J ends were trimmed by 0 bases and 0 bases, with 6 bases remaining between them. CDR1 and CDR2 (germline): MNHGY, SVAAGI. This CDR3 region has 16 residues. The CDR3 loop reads CASSYSAASGANVLTF. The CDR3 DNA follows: TGTGCCAGCAGTTATTCGGCGGCCTCTGGGGCCAACGTCCTGACTTTC.

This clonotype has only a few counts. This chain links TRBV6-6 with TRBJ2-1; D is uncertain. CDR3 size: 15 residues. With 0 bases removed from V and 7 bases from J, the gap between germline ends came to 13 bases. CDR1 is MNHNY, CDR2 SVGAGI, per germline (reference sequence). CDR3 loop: CASSYSLEVGNEQFF. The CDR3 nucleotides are TGTGCCAGCAGTTACTCCCTGGAAGTGGGGAATGAGCAGTTCTTC.

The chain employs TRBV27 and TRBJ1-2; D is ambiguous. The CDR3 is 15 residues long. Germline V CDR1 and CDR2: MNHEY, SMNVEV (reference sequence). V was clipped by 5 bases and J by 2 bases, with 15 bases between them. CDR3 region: CASSKWPPTNYGYTF. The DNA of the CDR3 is TGTGCCAGCAGTAAGTGGCCCCCTACAAACTATGGCTACACCTTC.

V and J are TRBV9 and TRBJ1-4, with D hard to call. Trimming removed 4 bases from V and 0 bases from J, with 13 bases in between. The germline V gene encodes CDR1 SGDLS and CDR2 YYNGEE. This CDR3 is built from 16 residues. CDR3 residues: CASSPGRPATNEKLFF. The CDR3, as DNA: TGTGCCAGCAGCCCCGGTAGGCCCGCAACTAATGAAAAACTGTTTTTT.

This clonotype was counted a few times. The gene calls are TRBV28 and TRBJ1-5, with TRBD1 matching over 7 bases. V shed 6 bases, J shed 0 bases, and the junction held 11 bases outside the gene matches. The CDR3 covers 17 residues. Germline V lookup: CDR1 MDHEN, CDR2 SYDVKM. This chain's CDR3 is CASRKGDSGVSNQPQHF. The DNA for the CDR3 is TGTGCCAGCAGGAAAGGGGACAGCGGAGTTAGCAATCAGCCCCAGCATTTT.

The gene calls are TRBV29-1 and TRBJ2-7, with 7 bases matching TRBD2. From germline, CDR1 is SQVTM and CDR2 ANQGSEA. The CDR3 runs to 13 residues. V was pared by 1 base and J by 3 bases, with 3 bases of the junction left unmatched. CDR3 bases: TGCAGCGTTGAAGGGCCTAGCGGCTACGAGCAGTACTTC. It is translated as CSVEGPSGYEQYF.

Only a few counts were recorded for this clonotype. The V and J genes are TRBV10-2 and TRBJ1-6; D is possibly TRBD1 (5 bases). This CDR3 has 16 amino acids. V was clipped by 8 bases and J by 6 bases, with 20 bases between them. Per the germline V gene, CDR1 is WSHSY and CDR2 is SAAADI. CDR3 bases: TGCGCCAGCGGCGTCCGTCGGGGGAAGGCTAATTCACCCCTCCACTTT. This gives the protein CASGVRRGKANSPLHF.